A selection of T cell receptor beta chains follows, all from one sample in a study of T cells after yellow fever vaccination. One entry per CDR3 protein, called by TCRdb with MiXCR from the 5' RACE reads. The sample consists of some 560,000 distinct CDR3 sequences, roughly a sixth of them appearing once. Source: PBMCs, taken less than 6 days after the first yellow fever vaccination. The receptor set was obtained from a man in his late teens or twenties who received the YFV17D yellow fever vaccine. CDR3s include the opening cysteine and the closing phenylalanine or tryptophan. The D gene is left open where the match is weak. Some rows mark clone size as missing; the rest say once, few, many or name a class of expanded clone.

clone size	V gene	D gene	J gene	CDR3 protein	CDR3 DNA
NA	TRBV12-3/TRBV12-4	NA	TRBJ2-3	CASSTQGGRGRTDTQYF	TGTGCCAGCAGTACCCAAGGGGGGCGGGGACGGACAGATACGCAGTATTTT
many	TRBV7-2	NA	TRBJ2-1	CASSLGRLAEQFF	TGTGCCAGCAGCTTAGGTAGGTTGGCTGAGCAGTTCTTC
few	TRBV12-3/TRBV12-4	NA	TRBJ1-5	CASRSTLRQPQHF	TGTGCCAGCAGATCTACCCTAAGGCAGCCCCAGCATTTT
few	TRBV7-2	NA	TRBJ2-3	CASTPGGGANTQYF	TGTGCCAGCACCCCAGGGGGGGGGGCAAATACGCAGTATTTT
NA	TRBV12-3/TRBV12-4	NA	TRBJ1-5	CASTGQNSNQPQHF	TGTGCCAGCACAGGACAGAATAGCAATCAGCCCCAGCATTTT
few	TRBV4-2	NA	TRBJ1-2	CASSQASGQSRDGYTF	TGTGCCAGCAGCCAAGCAAGCGGACAGAGCCGGGATGGCTACACCTTC
many	TRBV2	NA	TRBJ2-2	CASREQAYTGELFF	TGTGCCAGCAGGGAACAGGCATACACCGGGGAGCTGTTTTTT
NA	TRBV7-2	TRBD2	TRBJ2-1	CASSFQRGWNEQFF	TGTGCCAGCAGCTTTCAGCGGGGGTGGAATGAGCAGTTCTTC
many	TRBV29-1	NA	TRBJ2-5	CNRRQLSRETQYF	TGCAACCGTCGGCAGTTGTCTCGAGAGACCCAGTACTTC
few	TRBV10-3	NA	TRBJ1-5	CAISESRGNSNQPQHF	TGTGCCATCAGTGAGTCGAGGGGGAATAGCAATCAGCCCCAGCATTTT
few	TRBV4-2	NA	TRBJ2-2	CASSQEALNTGELFF	TGTGCCAGCAGCCAAGAGGCATTGAACACCGGGGAGCTGTTTTTT
NA	TRBV12-3/TRBV12-4	NA	TRBJ2-7	CASSGVEQYF	TGTGCCAGCAGCGGGGTCGAGCAGTACTTC
NA	TRBV9	NA	TRBJ1-1	CASSPKDGNTEAFF	TGTGCCAGCAGCCCCAAGGACGGGAACACTGAAGCTTTCTTT
many	TRBV19	TRBD2	TRBJ2-5	CASSLTSGGFETQYF	TGTGCCAGTAGCTTGACTAGCGGGGGGTTTGAGACCCAGTACTTC
few	TRBV19	NA	TRBJ2-2	CASTPRGFTGELFF	TGTGCCAGTACCCCCAGAGGGTTCACCGGGGAGCTGTTTTTT
NA	TRBV6-1	NA	TRBJ1-2	CASSEAVRGLGYGYTF	TGTGCCAGCAGTGAAGCTGTCCGGGGACTTGGATATGGCTACACCTTC
NA	TRBV6-1	TRBD1	TRBJ2-5	CASRRGGGSDVETQYF	TGTGCCAGCAGAAGAGGGGGCGGATCGGATGTGGAGACCCAGTACTTC
NA	TRBV19	NA	TRBJ2-3	CASSLLASPPSTDTQYF	TGTGCCAGTAGTCTCTTGGCCTCACCCCCTAGCACAGATACGCAGTATTTT
NA	TRBV7-9	NA	TRBJ2-6	CASRNPSGANVLTF	TGTGCCAGCAGGAACCCGTCTGGGGCCAACGTCCTGACTTTC
few	TRBV11-2	NA	TRBJ1-1	CASRTPMNTEAFF	TGTGCCAGCAGAACACCCATGAACACTGAAGCTTTCTTT
NA	TRBV7-2	NA	TRBJ1-1	CASSSRRQRNTEAFF	TGTGCCAGCAGCTCCCGGAGACAGCGGAACACTGAAGCTTTCTTT
few	TRBV12-3/TRBV12-4	NA	TRBJ1-6	CASSLRDNYSPLHF	TGTGCCAGCAGCCTCAGGGATAATTATTCACCCCTCCACTTT
NA	TRBV12-3/TRBV12-4	NA	TRBJ1-2	CASSFMTANYGYTF	TGTGCCAGCAGTTTTATGACAGCTAACTATGGCTACACCTTC
NA	TRBV12-3/TRBV12-4	NA	TRBJ2-1	CASTRGHNEQFF	TGTGCCAGCACCAGGGGACACAATGAGCAGTTCTTC